This TCR beta chain was documented in a study of Tregs in tolerant kidney transplant recipients. Study conclusions and caveats: In tolerant patients, donor-specific Tregs outgrew total Tregs, suggesting antigen-driven expansion. Activated donor B cell expansion appeared to reveal the most relevant donor-specific TCRbeta repertoire.

Mixed chimerism was transient after nonmyeloablative marrow transplants from related graft donors. With respect to this clone: Antigen unknown.

Assay: immunoSEQ multiplex PCR; the TCRdb copy retains only in-frame clones and omits some. This sample has about 64,000 clones; more than 70% occur once, and the top ten carry 3.5% to 4%. The germline gives CDR1 LGHNA, CDR2 YNFKEQ. V was pared by 0 bases and J by 3 bases, with 15 bases between. The CDR3 extends over 16 amino acids. The sample in question was CD4+ T cells from blood (PBMCs), obtained 6 months after the transplant. The chain joins TRBV4-2 to TRBJ2-7; D possibly corresponds to TRBD1 (6 bases). This clonotype was obtained from a human patient who received a combined kidney and bone marrow transplant. The graft donor may account for some of the T cells. The CDR3 is CASSQDRQAVFYEQYF. CDR3 DNA sequence: TGTGCCAGCAGCCAAGACCGACAGGCCGTCTTCTACGAGCAGTACTTC.